Here is one T cell receptor (beta chain) with its context. Specified time point: before preoperative PTX-NDP chemotherapy. TCRdb called the PCR reads again in MiXCR, with one record for every CDR3 protein. The sample carries roughly 12,000 distinct CDR3 sequences, roughly half recorded once. The CDR3 contains 15 residues. In germline, CDR1 is MNHNS, CDR2 SASEGT. The data belong to a study of esophageal squamous cell carcinoma under preoperative chemotherapy. The sample was collected from a patient given preoperative chemotherapy. The chain is built from TRBV6-1 and TRBJ2-3; 8 nucleotides agree with TRBD2. The J call may be faulty, since TRBJ2-7 better matches the DNA end. This TCR was recovered from a human donor with esophageal squamous cell carcinoma. The donor label of this sample is uncertain. DNA of the CDR3: TGTGCCAGGGGGCCGGGGGGGGGTGGCACAGATACGCAGTACTTC. Encoded protein: CARGPGGGGTDTQYF.